Presented here are 10 T cell receptor beta chains from one specimen sequenced in a study of T cells after yellow fever vaccination. TCRdb fed the 5' RACE reads into MiXCR, producing one record per CDR3 protein. The sample lists 500,000 to 650,000 distinct CDR3 sequences, roughly a sixth occurring once. Material: PBMCs, obtained less than 6 days after the first yellow fever vaccination. The receptors were gathered from a young man who received the YFV17D yellow fever vaccine.

This clonotype was recorded a few times. The chain has TRBV20-1 and TRBJ1-5; 8 bases agree with TRBD1. The CDR3 is 14 amino acids. CDR1 is DFQATT, CDR2 SNEGSKA, per germline (reference sequence). Unmatched junction bases numbered 3, after V lost 3 bases and J lost 2 bases. CDR3 protein: CSASEDRGNQPQHF. The CDR3 DNA reads as TGCAGTGCTAGCGAGGACAGGGGCAATCAGCCCCAGCATTTT.

This chain uses TRBV7-2 with TRBJ2-7; D not certain. Germline lookup yields CDR1 SGHTA and CDR2 FQGNSA. The CDR3 is 14 residues long. V shed 0 bases and J shed 0 bases, with 6 bases lying between them. The CDR3 coding sequence is TGTGCCAGCAGCTTAGCTTCAGGCTCCTACGAGCAGTACTTC. Protein: CASSLASGSYEQYF.

This clonotype was seen only a few times. V gene TRBV7-2 combines with J gene TRBJ1-2; 8 bases map to TRBD1. Trimming at V came to 5 bases and at J to 6 bases, leaving 5 bases not matched to a gene. The CDR3 extends over 13 amino acids. Germline V gene lookup returns CDR1 SGHTA and CDR2 FQGNSA. The CDR3 loop is CASSHGTGDGYTF. The DNA of the CDR3 is TGTGCCAGCAGCCACGGGACAGGCGATGGCTACACCTTC.

This rearrangement joins TRBV5-1 to TRBJ2-3; 8 bases are a match to TRBD2. CDR1 is SGHRS, CDR2 YFSETQ, per germline. The CDR3 contains 15 residues. V shed 3 bases, J shed 5 bases, and the junction held 8 bases outside the gene matches. CDR3 region: CASSSARGGQDTQYF. DNA of the CDR3: TGCGCCAGCAGCTCGGCCCGCGGGGGGCAAGATACGCAGTATTTT.

The table lists this clonotype with a few counts. J is TRBJ2-7 and V is TRBV9; D is unclear. V lost 3 bases and J 5 bases, leaving 12 bases between the germline ends. Germline assignment: CDR1 SGDLS and CDR2 YYNGEE. The CDR3 spans 13 residues. Here the CDR3 DNA reads TGTGCCAGCAGCGAGAAGGTCTTGGACGAGCAGTACTTC. Encoded protein: CASSEKVLDEQYF. The variable domain in full, completed from reference TRBV9 and TRBJ2-7, reads DSGVTQTPKHLITATGQRVTLRCSPRSGDLSVYWYQQSLDQGLQFLIQYYNGEERAKGNILERFSAQQFPDLHSELNLSSLELGDSALYFCASSEKVLDEQYFGPGTRLTVT.

The V gene is TRBV7-2, the J gene TRBJ2-7, with D tentatively TRBD1 (6 bases). Germline CDR1 SGHTA, CDR2 FQGNSA. Trimming cost V 5 bases and J 2 bases, with 10 bases left between them. This CDR3 comprises 13 residues. CDR3 protein: CASSQYRAYEQYV. Here the CDR3 DNA reads TGTGCCAGCAGCCAGTACAGGGCCTACGAGCAGTACGTC.

This rearrangement joins TRBV20-1 to TRBJ1-6; no reliable D call. This CDR3 contains 13 residues. V was cut by 0 bases and J by 10 bases, with 10 bases left in between. Germline V gene data show CDR1 as DFQATT and CDR2 as SNEGSKA (reference sequence). CDR3 region: CSARDQESSPLHF. CDR3 DNA: TGCAGTGCTAGAGATCAGGAGAGCTCACCCCTCCACTTT.

The chain is built from TRBV24-1 and TRBJ2-2; no clear D gene. The V gene's germline CDR1 is KGHDR and CDR2 SFDVKD. CDR3 length: 14 amino acids. Between the trimmed V and J ends, which lost 2 bases and 1 base, there was a span of 4 bases. CDR3 in amino acids: CATSDSRNTGELFF. In DNA, the CDR3 is TGTGCCACCAGTGATTCCCGGAACACCGGGGAGCTGTTTTTT.

The gene calls are TRBV7-2 and TRBJ1-1; D not resolved. The length of the CDR3 is 14 residues. Germline CDR1 reads SGHTA; CDR2 reads FQGNSA. V was clipped by 3 bases and J by 10 bases, with 18 bases between them. CDR3 sequence: CASSFLVQARRAFF. The CDR3 DNA is TGTGCCAGCAGCTTTTTGGTACAAGCAAGGCGAGCTTTCTTT.

This clonotype has just a few counts. The rearrangement uses TRBV2 and TRBJ2-1; no reliable D call. There are 16 residues in the CDR3. The V and J ends lost 2 bases and 1 base respectively, with 12 bases between them. CDR1 and CDR2 (germline): SNHLY, FYNNEI. The chain's CDR3 is CASSELSIGSYNEQFF. The CDR3 DNA follows: TGTGCCAGCAGTGAACTTTCCATAGGATCCTACAATGAGCAGTTCTTC.